This TCR beta chain appears in the sequencing data of a study of shared clonotypes between healthy human individuals. General study findings and limits: Compared with clonotypes that all four donors shared, non-shared clonotypes had lower generation probabilities.

Naive CD8 populations comprised CD45RO-negative cells positively selected for CCR7, excluding terminally differentiated effector memory CD45RA+ cells. Sequencing used immunoSEQ multiplex PCR; TCRdb keeps in-frame clones, though not all of them. This table has about 800,000 clones, 95% to 97% appearing once. As regards this clone: What it binds is not known.

V was clipped by 4 bases and J by 1 base; unmatched bases: 14. The CDR3 has 19 amino acids. Germline V gene data show CDR1 as SEHNR and CDR2 as FQNEAQ (reference sequence). The chain links TRBV7-9 to TRBJ2-1; 9 nucleotides match TRBD2. The sample consisted of naive CD8+ T cells sorted from blood. The sequence was obtained from a young man in good health. CDR3 region: CASSSSRSQSGRSYNEQFF. In nucleotides, the CDR3 is TGTGCCAGCAGCTCCTCGCGATCCCAAAGCGGGAGGTCCTACAATGAGCAGTTCTTC. Supplemented by reference TRBV7-9 and TRBJ2-1, the full variable domain reads DTGVSQNPRHKITKRGQNVTFRCDPISEHNRLYWYRQTLGQGPEFLTYFQNEAQLEKSRLLSDRFSAERPKGSFSTLEIQRTEQGDSAMYLCASSSSRSQSGRSYNEQFFGPGTRLTVL.